Given below is one T cell receptor (beta chain) in context. PCR was performed using 60 Vbeta and 13 Jbeta primers. TCRdb's copy holds only in-frame clones and misses some; the assay was immunoSEQ multiplex PCR. The top ten clones hold less than 2% of a sample with around 200,000 clones, around 80% of them seen once. This entry comes from a study of cytomegalovirus exposure and HLA in healthy donors. Sequenced material: PBMCs. The clonotype comes from a man in his thirties or forties in good health and CMV-seronegative.

CDR3 bases: TGCGCCAGCAGTGAGTTCAGGGGAGACACTGAAGCTTTCTTT. Its protein product is CASSEFRGDTEAFF. The genes are TRBV10-1 and TRBJ1-1; tentatively, D is TRBD1 (6 bases). From germline, CDR1 is WNHNN and CDR2 SYGVQD (reference sequence). V was clipped by 1 base and J by 3 bases, with 9 bases between them. This CDR3 contains 14 residues.